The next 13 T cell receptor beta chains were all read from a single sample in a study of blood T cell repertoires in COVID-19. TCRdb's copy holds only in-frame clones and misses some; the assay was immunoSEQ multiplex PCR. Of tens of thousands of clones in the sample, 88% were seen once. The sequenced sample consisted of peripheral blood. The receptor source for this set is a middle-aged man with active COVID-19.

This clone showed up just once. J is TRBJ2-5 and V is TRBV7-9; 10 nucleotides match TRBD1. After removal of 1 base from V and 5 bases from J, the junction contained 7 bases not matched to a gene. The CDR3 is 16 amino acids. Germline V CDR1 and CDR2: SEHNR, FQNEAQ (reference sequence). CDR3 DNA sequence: TGTGCCAGCAGCTTAGGGGACAGGGGTGATTCGGAGACCCAGTACTTC. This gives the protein CASSLGDRGDSETQYF. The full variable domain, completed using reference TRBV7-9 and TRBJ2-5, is DTGVSQNPRHKITKRGQNVTFRCDPISEHNRLYWYRQTLGQGPEFLTYFQNEAQLEKSRLLSDRFSAERPKGSFSTLEIQRTEQGDSAMYLCASSLGDRGDSETQYFGPGTRLLVL.

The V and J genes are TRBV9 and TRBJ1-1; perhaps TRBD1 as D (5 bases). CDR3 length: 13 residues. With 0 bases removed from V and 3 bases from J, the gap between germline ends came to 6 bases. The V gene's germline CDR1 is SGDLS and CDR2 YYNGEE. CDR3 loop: CASSVGGDTEAFF. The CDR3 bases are TGTGCCAGCAGCGTAGGGGGCGACACTGAAGCTTTCTTT.

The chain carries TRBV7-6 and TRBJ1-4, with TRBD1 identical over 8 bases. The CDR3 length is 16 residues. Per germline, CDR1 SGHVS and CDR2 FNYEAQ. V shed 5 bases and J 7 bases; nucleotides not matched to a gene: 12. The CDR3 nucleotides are TGTGCCAGCAGCCTACTACAGGGGGAGTTAGGTGAAAAACTGTTTTTT. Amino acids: CASSLLQGELGEKLFF.

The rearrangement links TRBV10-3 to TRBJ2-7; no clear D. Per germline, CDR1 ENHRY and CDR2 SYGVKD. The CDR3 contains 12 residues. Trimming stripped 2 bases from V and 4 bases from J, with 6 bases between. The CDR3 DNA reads TGTGCCATCAGTGAGGCTGAGTACGAGCAGTACTTC. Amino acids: CAISEAEYEQYF.

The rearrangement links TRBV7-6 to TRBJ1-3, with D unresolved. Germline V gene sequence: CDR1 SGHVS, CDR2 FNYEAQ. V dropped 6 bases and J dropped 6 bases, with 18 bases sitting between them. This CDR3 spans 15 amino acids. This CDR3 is CASRAKGRVLNTIYF. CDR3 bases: TGTGCCAGCAGAGCGAAAGGTCGGGTTTTAAACACCATATATTTT.

As DNA, the CDR3 is TGTGCCAGCAGCTTACGGCCGGGGCCGGGGGGCACAGATACGCAGTATTTT. This gives the protein CASSLRPGPGGTDTQYF. This chain connects TRBV7-2 to TRBJ2-3; a possible D gene is TRBD2 (6 bases). Germline CDR1 SGHTA, CDR2 FQGNSA. The CDR3 runs 17 residues. The V end was cut by 2 bases, the J end by 1 base, with 16 bases between.

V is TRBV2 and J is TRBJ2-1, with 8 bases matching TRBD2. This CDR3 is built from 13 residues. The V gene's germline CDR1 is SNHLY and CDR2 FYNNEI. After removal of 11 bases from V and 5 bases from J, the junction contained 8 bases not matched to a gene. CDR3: CAARVSGDNEQFF. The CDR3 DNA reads TGTGCCGCCCGTGTTAGCGGGGACAATGAGCAGTTCTTC.

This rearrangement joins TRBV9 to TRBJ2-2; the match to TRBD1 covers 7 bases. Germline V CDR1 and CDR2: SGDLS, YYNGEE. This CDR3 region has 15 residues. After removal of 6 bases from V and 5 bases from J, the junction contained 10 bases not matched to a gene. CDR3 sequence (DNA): TGTGCCAGCAACCGAGGGACAGTTCTAACCGGGGAGCTGTTTTTT. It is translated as CASNRGTVLTGELFF.

The CDR3 nucleotides read TGTGCCACCAGTGATTTGCCCTTAAGGACAGGGTCCCCTGGGGCCAACGTCCTGACTTTC. It encodes CATSDLPLRTGSPGANVLTF. The chain is built from TRBV24-1 and TRBJ2-6, with TRBD1 matching 8 bases. Germline CDR1 reads KGHDR; CDR2 reads SFDVKD. This CDR3 has 20 residues. J lost 2 bases, V lost 0 bases, and 11 bases had no gene match.

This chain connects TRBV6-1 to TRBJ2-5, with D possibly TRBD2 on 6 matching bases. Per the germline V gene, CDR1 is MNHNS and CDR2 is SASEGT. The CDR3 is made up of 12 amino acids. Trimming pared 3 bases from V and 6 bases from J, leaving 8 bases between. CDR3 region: CASSERDQTQYF. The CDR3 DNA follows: TGTGCCAGCAGTGAGCGGGACCAGACCCAGTACTTC.

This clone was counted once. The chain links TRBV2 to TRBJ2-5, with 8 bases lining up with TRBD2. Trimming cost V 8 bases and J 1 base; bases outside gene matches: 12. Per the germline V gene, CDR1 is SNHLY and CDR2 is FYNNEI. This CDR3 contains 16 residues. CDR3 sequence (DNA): TGTGCCAGCTCGAGACGGGAGGGACTCCTCCAAGAGACCCAGTACTTC. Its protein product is CASSRREGLLQETQYF.

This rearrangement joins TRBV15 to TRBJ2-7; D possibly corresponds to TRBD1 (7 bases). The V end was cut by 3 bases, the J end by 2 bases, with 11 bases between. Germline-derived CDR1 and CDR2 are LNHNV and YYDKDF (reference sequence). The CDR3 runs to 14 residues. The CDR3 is CATSSGGTAYEQYF. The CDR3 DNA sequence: TGTGCCACCAGCAGTGGAGGGACAGCCTACGAGCAGTACTTC. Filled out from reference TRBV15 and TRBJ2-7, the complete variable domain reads DAMVIQNPRYQVTQFGKPVTLSCSQTLNHNVMYWYQQKSSQAPKLLFHYYDKDFNNEADTPDNFQSRRPNTSFCFLDIRSPGLGDTAMYLCATSSGGTAYEQYFGPGTRLTVT.

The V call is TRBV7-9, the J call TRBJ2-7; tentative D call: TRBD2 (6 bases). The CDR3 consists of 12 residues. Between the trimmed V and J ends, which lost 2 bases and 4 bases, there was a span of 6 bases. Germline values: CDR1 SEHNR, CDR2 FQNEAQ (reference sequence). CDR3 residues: CASSLLAYEQYF. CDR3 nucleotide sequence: TGTGCCAGCAGCTTACTAGCGTACGAGCAGTACTTC.